One sample yielded the 18 T cell receptor beta chains listed below, sequenced in a study of blood T cells in healthy people across ages. Using a J-beta primer mix together with a sample-barcoded 5' primer, a second PCR was run for about 6 to 12 cycles. TCRdb reprocessed the 5' RACE reads with MiXCR, giving one entry per CDR3 protein. The sample has approximately 800,000 distinct CDR3 sequences, just over 55% seen once. Sample: blood. All receptors come from a man between 35 and 55 years old in good health.

J is TRBJ2-5 and V is TRBV10-3; D is unclear. The V gene's germline CDR1 is ENHRY and CDR2 SYGVKD. The CDR3 loop spans 15 amino acids. Trimming removed 5 bases at V and 0 bases at J, with 13 bases between. Here the CDR3 reads CAISNTPENQETQYF. The CDR3 region has the DNA TGTGCCATCAGTAATACGCCCGAGAACCAAGAGACCCAGTACTTC.

The chain employs TRBV20-1 and TRBJ2-1; TRBD2 aligns across 8 bases. V lost 3 bases, J lost 0 bases, and 7 bases stayed unmatched. CDR3 length: 16 residues. Looked up from germline, CDR1 is DFQATT and CDR2 is SNEGSKA (reference sequence). CDR3 region: CSARGSGTSSYNEQFF. As DNA, the CDR3 is TGCAGTGCTAGGGGTAGCGGGACGAGCTCCTACAATGAGCAGTTCTTC.

This clonotype was recorded a few times. The chain links TRBV12-3 or TRBV12-4 to TRBJ1-5, with no clear D. CDR3 length: 15 amino acids. The V gene lost 1 base and the J gene lost 0 bases, with 7 bases spanning the gap. In nucleotides, the CDR3 is TGTGCCAGCAGTTTAGGTCCAGTTAGCAATCAGCCCCAGCATTTT. Residues: CASSLGPVSNQPQHF.

In this sample, this clonotype turned up a few times. This chain uses TRBV7-2 with TRBJ2-7; D is perhaps TRBD1 or TRBD2 (5 bases each). Germline lookup yields CDR1 SGHTA and CDR2 FQGNSA. V gave up 5 bases and J gave up 2 bases, with 10 bases separating them. This CDR3 is 13 amino acids long. The CDR3 nucleotides read TGTGCCAGCAGCGACCTGGGGGCCTACGAGCAGTACTTC. Protein product: CASSDLGAYEQYF.

This clonotype appeared a few times. V gene TRBV20-1 combines with J gene TRBJ1-2; D is unclear. CDR3 length: 14 residues. Per the germline V gene, CDR1 is DFQATT and CDR2 is SNEGSKA (reference sequence). Deletions cut 1 base from V and 2 bases from J, with 11 bases between. The CDR3 nucleotides read TGCAGTGCTAGAGTAGGACGAGGGAACTATGGCTACACCTTC. Protein: CSARVGRGNYGYTF.

The rearrangement uses TRBV12-3 or TRBV12-4 and TRBJ2-3; 9 nucleotides match TRBD1. V was clipped by 6 bases and J by 2 bases; unmatched bases: 6. The CDR3 spans 15 residues. The CDR3 DNA reads as TGTGCCAGCAGGCCACAGGGGGCGGACACAGATACGCAGTATTTT. Protein: CASRPQGADTDTQYF.

A few counts support this clonotype. The chain is built from TRBV9 and TRBJ2-1; unclear D gene. The CDR3 extends over 14 amino acids. The germline V and J ends were trimmed by 4 bases and 8 bases, with 16 bases remaining between them. In germline, CDR1 is SGDLS, CDR2 YYNGEE. The CDR3 loop is CASSSHDSSDEQFF. DNA of the CDR3: TGTGCCAGCAGCTCCCATGATTCGAGCGATGAGCAGTTCTTC. The full variable domain, in which reference TRBV9 and TRBJ2-1 provide the parts outside the CDR3, is DSGVTQTPKHLITATGQRVTLRCSPRSGDLSVYWYQQSLDQGLQFLIQYYNGEERAKGNILERFSAQQFPDLHSELNLSSLELGDSALYFCASSSHDSSDEQFFGPGTRLTVL.

This chain connects TRBV20-1 to TRBJ1-5; D is unresolved. V dropped 1 base and J dropped 4 bases, with 11 bases sitting between them. Germline values: CDR1 DFQATT, CDR2 SNEGSKA (reference sequence). The CDR3 runs to 14 residues. This CDR3 reads CSARVRTVNQPQHF. For the CDR3, the DNA is TGCAGTGCTAGAGTACGGACGGTAAATCAGCCCCAGCATTTT.

Remarks on this clonotype: A much larger clone is a single base away; this may be a read error. The chain uses TRBV20-1 and TRBJ2-5; a possible D gene is TRBD1 (6 bases). This CDR3 comprises 13 residues. Germline V CDR1 and CDR2: DFQATT, SNEGSKA (reference sequence). Written as DNA, the CDR3 is TGCAGTGCTAGTGGGGGCGATATTAATGAGCGGTTCTTC. Protein: CSASGGDINERFF.

The rearrangement uses TRBV6-6 and TRBJ2-5; D not certain. The ends were cut back, 5 bases at V and 3 bases at J, with 10 bases in the middle. The length of the CDR3 is 13 residues. Germline V gene lookup returns CDR1 MNHNY and CDR2 SVGAGI (reference sequence). This CDR3 reads CASSDVVKETQYF. CDR3 DNA: TGTGCCAGCAGTGACGTTGTCAAAGAGACCCAGTACTTC.

The genes are TRBV9 and TRBJ2-1; 8 nucleotides match TRBD2. Germline loops: CDR1 SGDLS, CDR2 YYNGEE. CDR3 size: 17 residues. Trimming cost V 4 bases and J 7 bases; bases outside gene matches: 16. CDR3 residues: CASSPEFAGGGRNEQFF. In nucleotides, the CDR3 is TGTGCCAGCAGCCCTGAGTTCGCGGGAGGCGGTAGGAATGAGCAGTTCTTC.

The chain employs TRBV6-2 or TRBV6-3 and TRBJ2-1, with a tentative D call TRBD1 (5 bases). Germline V gives CDR1 MNHEY, CDR2 SVGEGT. This CDR3 spans 14 amino acids. Deletions cut 0 bases from V and 9 bases from J, with 12 bases between. DNA for the CDR3: TGTGCCAGCAGTTACTCTATTAGGGGTGGTGAGCAGTTCTTC. It specifies CASSYSIRGGEQFF.

This clonotype was found a few times. The chain links TRBV20-1 to TRBJ1-6, with 10 nucleotides matching TRBD1. Germline V CDR1 and CDR2: DFQATT, SNEGSKA (reference sequence). The J segment lost 3 bases and the V segment lost 2 bases, leaving 4 bases of the junction unmatched. The CDR3 runs 16 residues. Written as DNA, the CDR3 is TGCAGTGCTAGACCTAGGACAGGGGGCTATAATTCACCCCTCCACTTT. Translated, it gives CSARPRTGGYNSPLHF.

This clonotype was seen a few times. The gene calls are TRBV10-3 and TRBJ2-4; TRBD1 aligns across 8 bases. The J call may be mistaken, given a closer DNA end match to TRBJ2-7. Germline V gives CDR1 ENHRY, CDR2 SYGVKD. This CDR3 is built from 15 residues. CDR3 region: CAISPTGEFSYEQYF. CDR3 nucleotides: TGTGCCATCAGTCCGACAGGGGAATTCTCCTACGAGCAGTACTTC.

The rearrangement joins TRBV6-5 to TRBJ2-7; TRBD1 matches 7 bases. The junction had 9 bases not matched to a gene; V was cut back by 4 bases and J by 3 bases. CDR3 length: 15 residues. Germline assignment: CDR1 MNHEY and CDR2 SVGAGI. Here the CDR3 reads CASSSNRGFRYEQYF. DNA of the CDR3: TGTGCCAGCAGTTCTAACAGGGGTTTCCGCTACGAGCAGTACTTC.

This sequence joins TRBV20-1 and TRBJ2-1; tentative D call: TRBD1 (5 bases). The CDR3 loop spans 15 amino acids. Trimming took 0 bases from V and 10 from J, leaving 19 bases between them. Germline loops: CDR1 DFQATT, CDR2 SNEGSKA (reference sequence). The chain's CDR3 is CSAREDRGYSGEQFF. The CDR3 bases are TGCAGTGCTAGAGAAGACCGCGGTTATTCAGGGGAGCAGTTCTTC.

This clonotype is a singleton in its sample. One junction end does not reproduce the germline sequence, and a read error may be involved. J is TRBJ2-7 and V is TRBV16; TRBD2 aligns across 10 bases. CDR1 KGHSY and CDR2 FQNENV come from the germline V gene. CDR3 length: 14 amino acids. The CDR3 loop is CASSRTSGRGEQYF. The CDR3 DNA sequence: TGCGCCAGCAGCCGGACCAGCGGGAGGGGCGAGCAGTACTTC.

The chain links TRBV7-3 to TRBJ2-6; D remains unclear. Trimming removed 1 base at V and 0 bases at J, with 10 bases between. Germline V gives CDR1 SGHTA, CDR2 FQGTGA. The CDR3 extends over 17 amino acids. CDR3 DNA: TGTGCCAGCAGCTTAATCCCGACGGACTCTGGGGCCAACGTCCTGACTTTC. Its translation is CASSLIPTDSGANVLTF.